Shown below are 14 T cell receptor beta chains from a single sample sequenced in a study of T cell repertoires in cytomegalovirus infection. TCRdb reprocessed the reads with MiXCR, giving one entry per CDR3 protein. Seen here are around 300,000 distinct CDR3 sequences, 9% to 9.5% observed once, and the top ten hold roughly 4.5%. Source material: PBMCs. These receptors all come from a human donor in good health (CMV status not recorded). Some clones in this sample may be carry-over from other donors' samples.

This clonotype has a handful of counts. CDR3 loop: CASSYTSGNTGELFF. CDR3 DNA: TGTGCCAGCAGCTACACTAGCGGCAACACCGGGGAGCTGTTTTTT. J is TRBJ2-2 and V is TRBV7-6, with 8 nucleotides matching TRBD2. Germline V gives CDR1 SGHVS, CDR2 FNYEAQ. The J segment lost 2 bases and the V segment lost 4 bases, leaving 3 bases of the junction unmatched. This CDR3 is 15 amino acids long.

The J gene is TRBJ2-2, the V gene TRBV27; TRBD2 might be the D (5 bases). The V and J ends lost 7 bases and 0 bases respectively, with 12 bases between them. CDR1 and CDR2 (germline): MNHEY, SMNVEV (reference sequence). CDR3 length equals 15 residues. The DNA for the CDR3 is TGTGCCAGCAATGAGGGCCTAACGAACACCGGGGAGCTGTTTTTT. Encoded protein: CASNEGLTNTGELFF.

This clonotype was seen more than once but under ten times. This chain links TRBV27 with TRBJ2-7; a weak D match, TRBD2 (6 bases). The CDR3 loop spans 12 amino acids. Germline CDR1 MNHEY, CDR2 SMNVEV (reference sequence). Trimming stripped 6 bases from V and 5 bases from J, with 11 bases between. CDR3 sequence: CASSGSYHEQYF. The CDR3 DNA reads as TGTGCCAGCAGCGGGAGCTACCACGAGCAGTACTTC.

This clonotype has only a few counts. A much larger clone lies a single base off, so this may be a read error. Written as DNA, the CDR3 is TGTGCCAGCAGGCTTATCAGCGGGAAGATAGATACGCAGTATTTT. Translation gives CASRLISGKIDTQYF. The chain is built from TRBV7-2 and TRBJ2-3; 7 nucleotides align to TRBD2. Trimming cost V 6 bases and J 5 bases; bases outside gene matches: 11. The CDR3 has 15 amino acids. The germline V gene encodes CDR1 SGHTA and CDR2 FQGNSA. Complete variable domain (other parts from reference TRBV7-2 and TRBJ2-3): GAGVSQSPSNKVTEKGKDVELRCDPISGHTALYWYRQSLGQGLEFLIYFQGNSAPDKSGLPSDRFSAERTGGSVSTLTIQRTQQEDSAVYLCASRLISGKIDTQYFGPGTRLTVL.

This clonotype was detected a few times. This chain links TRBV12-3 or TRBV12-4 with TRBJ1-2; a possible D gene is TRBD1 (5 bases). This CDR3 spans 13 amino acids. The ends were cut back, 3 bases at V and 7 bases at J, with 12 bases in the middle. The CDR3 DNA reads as TGTGCCAGCAGTTTTCAGCAAACAGGTGGCTACACCTTC. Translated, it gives CASSFQQTGGYTF.

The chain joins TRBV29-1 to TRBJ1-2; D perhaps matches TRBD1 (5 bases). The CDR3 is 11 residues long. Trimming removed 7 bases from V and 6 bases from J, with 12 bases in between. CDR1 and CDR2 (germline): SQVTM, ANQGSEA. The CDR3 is CSEGAGNGYTF. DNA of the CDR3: TGCAGCGAAGGGGCGGGAAATGGCTACACCTTC. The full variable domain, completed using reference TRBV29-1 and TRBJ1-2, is SAVISQKPSRDICQRGTSLTIQCQVDSQVTMMFWYRQQPGQSLTLIATANQGSEATYESGFVIDKFPISRPNLTFSTLTVSNMSPEDSSIYLCSEGAGNGYTFGSGTRLTVV.

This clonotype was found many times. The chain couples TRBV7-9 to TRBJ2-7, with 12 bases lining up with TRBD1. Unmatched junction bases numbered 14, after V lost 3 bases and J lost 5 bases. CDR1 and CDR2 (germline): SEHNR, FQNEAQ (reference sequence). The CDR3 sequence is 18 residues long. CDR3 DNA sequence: TGTGCCAGCAGCTTCCCCATTCGAACGGGACAGGGGGCGGACGAGCAGTACTTC. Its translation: CASSFPIRTGQGADEQYF.

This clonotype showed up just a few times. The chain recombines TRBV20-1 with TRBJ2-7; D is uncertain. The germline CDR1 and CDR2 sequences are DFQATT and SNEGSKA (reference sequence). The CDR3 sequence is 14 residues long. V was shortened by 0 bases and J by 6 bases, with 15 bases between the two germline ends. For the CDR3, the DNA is TGCAGTGCTAGAGATGATGTGGGTTTTGGCGAGCAGTACTTC. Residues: CSARDDVGFGEQYF.

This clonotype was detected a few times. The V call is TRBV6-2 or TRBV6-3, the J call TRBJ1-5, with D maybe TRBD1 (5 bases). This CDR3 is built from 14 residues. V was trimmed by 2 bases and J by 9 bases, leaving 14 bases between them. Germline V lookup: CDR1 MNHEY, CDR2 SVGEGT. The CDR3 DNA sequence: TGTGCCAGCAGTTACGGGGAGGGACTTTCGCCCCAGCATTTT. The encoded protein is CASSYGEGLSPQHF.

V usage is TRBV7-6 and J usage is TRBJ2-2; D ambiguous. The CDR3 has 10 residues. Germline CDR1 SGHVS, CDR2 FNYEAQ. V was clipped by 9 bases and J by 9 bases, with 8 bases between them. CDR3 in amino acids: CARDPWELFF. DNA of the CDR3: TGTGCCAGGGATCCTTGGGAGCTGTTTTTT.

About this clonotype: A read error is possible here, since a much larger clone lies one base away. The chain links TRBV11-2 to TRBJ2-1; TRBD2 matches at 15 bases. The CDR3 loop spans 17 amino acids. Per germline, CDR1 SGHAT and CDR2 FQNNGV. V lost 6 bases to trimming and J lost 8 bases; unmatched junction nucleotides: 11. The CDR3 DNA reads TGTGCCAGCAGACCAAGGACTAGCGGGAGGGCCTCGGATGAGCAGTTCTTC. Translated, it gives CASRPRTSGRASDEQFF. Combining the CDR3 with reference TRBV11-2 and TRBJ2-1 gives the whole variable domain EAGVAQSPRYKIIEKRQSVAFWCNPISGHATLYWYQQILGQGPKLLIQFQNNGVVDDSQLPKDRFSAERLKGVDSTLKIQPAKLEDSAVYLCASRPRTSGRASDEQFFGPGTRLTVL.

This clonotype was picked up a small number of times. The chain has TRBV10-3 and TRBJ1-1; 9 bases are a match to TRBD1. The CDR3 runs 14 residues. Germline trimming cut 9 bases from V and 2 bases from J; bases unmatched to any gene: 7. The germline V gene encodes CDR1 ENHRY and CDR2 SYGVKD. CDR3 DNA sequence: TGTGCCATATGGACAGGGGATATCAACACTGAAGCTTTCTTT. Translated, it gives CAIWTGDINTEAFF.

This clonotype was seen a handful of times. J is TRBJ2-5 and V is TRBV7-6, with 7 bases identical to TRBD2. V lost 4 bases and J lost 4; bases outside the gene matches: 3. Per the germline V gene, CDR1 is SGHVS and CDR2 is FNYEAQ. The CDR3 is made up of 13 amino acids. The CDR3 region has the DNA TGTGCCAGCAGCTCCGGACTAGTAGAGACCCAGTACTTC. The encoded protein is CASSSGLVETQYF. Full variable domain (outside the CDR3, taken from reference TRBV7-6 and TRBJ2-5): GAGVSQSPRYKVTKRGQDVALRCDPISGHVSLYWYRQALGQGPEFLTYFNYEAQQDKSGLPNDRFSAERPEGSISTLTIQRTEQRDSAMYRCASSSGLVETQYFGPGTRLLVL.

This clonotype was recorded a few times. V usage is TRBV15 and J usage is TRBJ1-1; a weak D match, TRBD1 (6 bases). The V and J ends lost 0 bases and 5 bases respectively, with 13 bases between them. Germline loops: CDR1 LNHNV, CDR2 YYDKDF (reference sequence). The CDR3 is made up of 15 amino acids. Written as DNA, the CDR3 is TGTGCCACCAGCAGAGATCTAGAGGGGGGGACTGAAGCTTTCTTT. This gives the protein CATSRDLEGGTEAFF.